One sample yielded the 23 T cell receptor beta chains listed below, sequenced in a study of T cell responses to AZD1222 COVID-19 vaccine. Repertoires were generated with immunoSEQ multiplex PCR, while TCRdb's copy carries only in-frame clones and drops some. The sample carries 95,000 to 150,000 clones, 75% to 90% recorded once. Sequencing was performed on peripheral blood, taken 28 days after the second AZD1222 dose. These receptors all stem from an adult who received the AZD1222 COVID-19 vaccine.

The chain's CDR3 is CASSVGQATYNEQFF. The CDR3 coding sequence is TGTGCCAGCAGCGTAGGACAGGCGACCTACAATGAGCAGTTCTTC. The chain is built from TRBV9 and TRBJ2-1; D is possibly TRBD1 (6 bases). V was cut by 0 bases and J by 2 bases, with 9 bases left in between. Germline V CDR1 and CDR2: SGDLS, YYNGEE. The CDR3 consists of 15 residues.

The rearrangement links TRBV7-2 to TRBJ1-2; TRBD1 is a possible D gene (6 bases). CDR1 and CDR2 from the germline V gene are SGHTA and FQGNSA. This CDR3 region has 15 residues. V lost 1 base, J lost 4 bases, and 13 bases lay in between. The CDR3 nucleotides are TGTGCCAGCAGCTTAGGGGGGCAGGGAAGCTATGGCTACACCTTC. Translating it yields CASSLGGQGSYGYTF.

The rearrangement links TRBV6-5 to TRBJ1-5; D may be TRBD1 (5 bases). Trimming removed 0 bases at V and 7 bases at J, with 7 bases between. The V gene's germline CDR1 is MNHEY and CDR2 SVGAGI. This CDR3 spans 13 amino acids. CDR3 sequence: CASSYSGAQPQHF. In nucleotides, the CDR3 is TGTGCCAGCAGTTACTCAGGGGCCCAGCCCCAGCATTTT.

The V and J genes are TRBV12-3 or TRBV12-4 and TRBJ2-1; 8 nucleotides line up with TRBD1. Trimming at V came to 5 bases and at J to 12 bases, leaving 6 bases not matched to a gene. The CDR3 has 12 residues. CDR3 loop: CASSIRTGMQFF. The CDR3 coding sequence is TGTGCCAGCAGTATCAGGACAGGGATGCAGTTCTTC.

The chain is built from TRBV7-8 and TRBJ1-2; D gene unclear. The germline V and J ends were trimmed by 5 bases and 2 bases, with 12 bases remaining between them. This CDR3 is 14 amino acids long. Germline loops: CDR1 SGHVS, CDR2 FQNEAQ. The CDR3 DNA reads TGTGCCAGCAGCCCCCCGACCAAAAACTATGGCTACACCTTC. Translated, it gives CASSPPTKNYGYTF. Looking up the rest from reference TRBV7-8 and TRBJ1-2 gives the full variable domain: GAGVSQSPRYKVAKRGQDVALRCDPISGHVSLFWYQQALGQGPEFLTYFQNEAQLDKSGLPSDRFFAERPEGSVSTLKIQRTQQEDSAVYLCASSPPTKNYGYTFGSGTRLTVV.

Comment on this clone: The sample carries other DNA sequences with the same CDR3. The chain uses TRBV27 and TRBJ1-1; 7 bases map to TRBD1. Germline V gives CDR1 MNHEY, CDR2 SMNVEV (reference sequence). V lost 6 bases and J lost 3; bases outside the gene matches: 4. The CDR3 is 13 residues long. The CDR3 nucleotides are TGTGCCAGCAGCAGGGGACAGTACACTGAAGCTTTCTTT. Residues: CASSRGQYTEAFF.

The J gene is TRBJ1-1, the V gene TRBV7-9; D remains ambiguous. Per germline, CDR1 SEHNR and CDR2 FQNEAQ (reference sequence). Trimming took 5 bases from V and 2 from J, leaving 15 bases between them. CDR3 length: 15 residues. The DNA for the CDR3 is TGTGCCAGCAGCCCCACGAGAGGGAGTAACACTGAAGCTTTCTTT. It codes for CASSPTRGSNTEAFF.

The rearrangement links TRBV19 to TRBJ1-6; TRBD1 matches 9 bases. V trimming: 5 bases; J trimming: 6 bases; junction bases outside the gene matches: 2. This CDR3 is 14 amino acids long. Germline V lookup: CDR1 LNHDA, CDR2 SQIVND (reference sequence). DNA for the CDR3: TGTGCCAGTAGTGCGACAGGGGGTAATTCACCCCTCCACTTT. Protein: CASSATGGNSPLHF.

The DNA for the CDR3 is TGTGCCAGCAGCCAAAAGCGGGGGGGCTATGAGCAGTTCTTC. It specifies CASSQKRGGYEQFF. J is TRBJ2-1 and V is TRBV3-1 (or the pseudogene TRBV3-2); 10 bases agree with TRBD2. The CDR3 runs to 14 residues. The junction had 3 bases not matched to a gene; V was cut back by 2 bases and J by 8 bases. The germline gives CDR1 LGHDT, CDR2 YNNKEL (reference sequence).

J is TRBJ2-7 and V is TRBV6-2 or TRBV6-3; D uncertain. Germline V CDR1 and CDR2: MNHEY, SVGEGT. This CDR3 is 13 amino acids long. V lost 6 bases and J 3 bases, leaving 12 bases between the germline ends. Written as DNA, the CDR3 is TGTGCCAGCAGCCTTGTAGACAACTACGAGCAGTACTTC. It translates to CASSLVDNYEQYF.

The J gene is TRBJ2-1, the V gene TRBV7-2; D not certain. The V end was cut by 4 bases, the J end by 4 bases, with 11 bases between. The germline V gene has CDR1 SGHTA and CDR2 FQGNSA. The CDR3 consists of 14 residues. CDR3 DNA sequence: TGTGCCAGCAGCTCTATCTCTGGGTACAATGAGCAGTTCTTC. Amino acid sequence: CASSSISGYNEQFF.

The chain links TRBV6-2 or TRBV6-3 to TRBJ1-5; tentatively, D is TRBD1 (5 bases). The CDR3 length is 13 residues. CDR1 and CDR2 (germline): MNHEY, SVGEGT. V lost 7 bases to trimming and J lost 6 bases, with 13 bases between them. As DNA, the CDR3 is TGTGCCAGCACCCCAGGGTACAGTCAGCCCCAGCATTTT. It is translated as CASTPGYSQPQHF.

V and J are TRBV2 and TRBJ2-7; tentatively, D is TRBD1 (5 bases). With 5 bases removed from V and 4 bases from J, the gap between germline ends came to 9 bases. The germline V gene has CDR1 SNHLY and CDR2 FYNNEI. The CDR3 has 12 amino acids. The CDR3 loop is CASSRTTYEQYF. In nucleotides, the CDR3 is TGTGCCAGCAGTAGGACAACGTACGAGCAGTACTTC.

V usage is TRBV6-5 and J usage is TRBJ1-1; tentatively, D is TRBD1 (6 bases). Germline assignment: CDR1 MNHEY and CDR2 SVGAGI. This CDR3 contains 12 residues. Deletions cut 11 bases from V and 4 bases from J, with 14 bases between. This chain's CDR3 is CAVEGGGTEAFF. CDR3 bases: TGTGCCGTAGAGGGGGGCGGCACTGAAGCTTTCTTT.

This rearrangement joins TRBV29-1 to TRBJ1-4; TRBD1 aligns across 7 bases. J was trimmed by 4 bases and V by 7 bases; bases with no gene match: 9. CDR1 SQVTM and CDR2 ANQGSEA come from the germline V gene. CDR3 length: 14 amino acids. The CDR3 nucleotides read TGCAGCGCCCGGGAGGGACAGAGTAATGAAAAACTGTTTTTT. Its protein is CSAREGQSNEKLFF.

CDR3 sequence reads: CASSLGSTPYGYTF. In nucleotides, the CDR3 is TGTGCCAGCAGCTTAGGGTCGACGCCCTATGGCTACACCTTC. This chain links TRBV7-9 with TRBJ1-2; no reliable D call. The germline V gene has CDR1 SEHNR and CDR2 FQNEAQ (reference sequence). With 1 base removed from V and 4 bases from J, the gap between germline ends came to 10 bases. This CDR3 region has 14 residues.

The chain links TRBV19 to TRBJ1-3; D is unclear. The V gene lost 2 bases and the J gene lost 2 bases, with 7 bases spanning the gap. The germline V gene encodes CDR1 LNHDA and CDR2 SQIVND (reference sequence). There are 14 residues in the CDR3. The CDR3 DNA reads TGTGCCAGTAGTATAATGGCCACTGGAAACACCATATATTTT. It codes for CASSIMATGNTIYF.

The V call is TRBV28, the J call TRBJ1-6, with a tentative D call TRBD1 (5 bases). This CDR3 region has 14 residues. Trimming pared 3 bases from V and 10 bases from J, leaving 13 bases between. The V gene's germline CDR1 is MDHEN and CDR2 SYDVKM. The CDR3 DNA follows: TGTGCCAGCAGTTTCTCAGGGCTCGGGTCACCCCTCCACTTT. Encoded protein: CASSFSGLGSPLHF.

The J gene is TRBJ2-5, the V gene TRBV5-4; 8 nucleotides align to TRBD2. Trimming cost V 3 bases and J 2 bases; bases outside gene matches: 6. Germline V lookup: CDR1 SGHNT, CDR2 YYREEE (reference sequence). This CDR3 spans 15 amino acids. As DNA, the CDR3 is TGTGCCAGCAGCTCGACCGGGGGGGCGCAAGAGACCCAGTACTTC. Translated: CASSSTGGAQETQYF.

This clone was seen just once. The V and J genes are TRBV28 and TRBJ1-2; 7 bases line up with TRBD1. Per the germline V gene, CDR1 is MDHEN and CDR2 is SYDVKM. The CDR3 sequence is 16 residues long. The junction had 10 bases not matched to a gene; V was cut back by 5 bases and J by 1 base. CDR3 DNA sequence: TGTGCCAGCAGTACTACCTTAGGGGGCCTTAACTATGGCTACACCTTC. It encodes CASSTTLGGLNYGYTF.

This clone was observed a handful of times. The chain combines TRBV27 with TRBJ2-7, with a tentative D call TRBD1 (6 bases). Trimming took 3 bases from V and 3 from J, leaving 18 bases between them. The V gene's germline CDR1 is MNHEY and CDR2 SMNVEV (reference sequence). This CDR3 region has 16 residues. The CDR3 loop reads CASSFGQRLSNYEQYF. The CDR3 DNA reads as TGTGCCAGCAGTTTCGGACAGAGACTATCTAACTACGAGCAGTACTTC.

J is TRBJ2-5 and V is TRBV6-6; tentatively, D is TRBD1 or TRBD2 (5 bases each). Looked up from germline, CDR1 is MNHNY and CDR2 is SVGAGI (reference sequence). Trimming removed 7 bases from V and 1 base from J, with 16 bases in between. The CDR3 is made up of 15 amino acids. The CDR3: CASNAGAAGQETQYF. The CDR3 coding sequence is TGTGCCAGCAACGCCGGGGCGGCGGGCCAAGAGACCCAGTACTTC.

V and J are TRBV4-1 and TRBJ1-2; D ambiguous. Between the trimmed V and J ends, which lost 1 base and 8 bases, there was a span of 8 bases. CDR3 length: 12 amino acids. Germline V gives CDR1 MGHRA, CDR2 YSYEKL. DNA for the CDR3: TGCGCCAGCAGCCAAGGGGGTAGCGGCTACACCTTC. This codes for CASSQGGSGYTF.